The clone carrying this TCR beta chain was counted between two and nine times. No antigen is known for it. The entry originates in a study of T-cell reconstitution after alpha-beta-depleted transplantation in children. The CDR3 covers 17 residues. Germline values: CDR1 MDHEN, CDR2 SYDVKM. Trimming cost V 6 bases and J 6 bases, with 26 bases left between them. Using unique molecular identifiers, the investigators prepared the TCRbeta library. From the PCR reads, TCRdb called clonotypes with MiXCR, one entry per CDR3 protein. The data hold about 300,000 distinct CDR3 sequences, with less than 9.5% observed a single time. Regarding the study as a whole: At one year after transplant, newly produced T cells mostly accounted for T-cell counts and diversity. After transplant, high TCRbeta diversity at day 60 in some patients arose from surviving recipient T cells and thymic progenitors. Approximately two months post-transplant, alpha-beta T cells reportedly originated from several hundred expanded graft clones.

V and J are TRBV28 and TRBJ1-2; the D is unclear. The origin of this receptor is a female patient between 2 and 15 years old who had a stem cell transplant for Fanconi anemia, so the T cells may come from the graft donor. Source: peripheral blood, taken 360 days after TCRalphabeta/CD19-depleted stem cell transplant. Written as DNA, the CDR3 is TGTGCCAGCAGCCTCGTGGAAACCGAGCGGGCGGTCAATGGCTACACCTTC. Translated: CASSLVETERAVNGYTF.